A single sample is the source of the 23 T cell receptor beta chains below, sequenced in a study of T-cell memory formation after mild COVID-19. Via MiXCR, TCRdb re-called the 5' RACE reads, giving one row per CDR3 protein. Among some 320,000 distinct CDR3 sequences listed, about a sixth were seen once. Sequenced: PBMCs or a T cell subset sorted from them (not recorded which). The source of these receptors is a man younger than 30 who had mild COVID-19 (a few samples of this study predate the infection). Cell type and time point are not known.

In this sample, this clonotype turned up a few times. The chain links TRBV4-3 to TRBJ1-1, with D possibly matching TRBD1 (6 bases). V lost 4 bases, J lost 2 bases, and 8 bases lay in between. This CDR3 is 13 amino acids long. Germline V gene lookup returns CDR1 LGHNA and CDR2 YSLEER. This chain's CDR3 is CASSRTDNTEAFF. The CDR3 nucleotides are TGCGCCAGCAGCCGGACAGACAACACTGAAGCTTTCTTT.

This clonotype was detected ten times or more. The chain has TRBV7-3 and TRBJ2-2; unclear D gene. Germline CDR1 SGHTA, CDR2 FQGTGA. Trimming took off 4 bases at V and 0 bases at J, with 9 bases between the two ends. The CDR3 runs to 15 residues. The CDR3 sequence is CASSSTPSNTGELFF. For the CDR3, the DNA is TGTGCCAGCAGCTCGACTCCTTCGAACACCGGGGAGCTGTTTTTT.

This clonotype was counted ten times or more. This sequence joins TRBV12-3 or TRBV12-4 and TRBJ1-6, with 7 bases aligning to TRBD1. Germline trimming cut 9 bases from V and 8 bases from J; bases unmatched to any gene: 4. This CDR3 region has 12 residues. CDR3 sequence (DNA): TGTGCCAGTACTACAGGGGATTCACCCCTCCACTTT. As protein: CASTTGDSPLHF.

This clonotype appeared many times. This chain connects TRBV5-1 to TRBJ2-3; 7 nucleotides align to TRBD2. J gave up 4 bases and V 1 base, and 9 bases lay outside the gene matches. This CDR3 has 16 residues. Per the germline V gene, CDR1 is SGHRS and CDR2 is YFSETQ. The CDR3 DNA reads TGCGCCAGCAGCTTGAGCAGCGGGGAGGTCGCAGATACGCAGTATTTT. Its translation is CASSLSSGEVADTQYF. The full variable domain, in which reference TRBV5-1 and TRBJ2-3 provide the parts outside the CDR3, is KAGVTQTPRYLIKTRGQQVTLSCSPISGHRSVSWYQQTPGQGLQFLFEYFSETQRNKGNFPGRFSGRQFSNSRSEMNVSTLELGDSALYLCASSLSSGEVADTQYFGPGTRLTVL.

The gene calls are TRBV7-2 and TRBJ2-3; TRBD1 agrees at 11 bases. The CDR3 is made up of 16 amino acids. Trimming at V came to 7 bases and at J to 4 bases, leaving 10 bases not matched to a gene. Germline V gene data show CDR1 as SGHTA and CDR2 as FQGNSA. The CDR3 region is CASTPRGTGGADTQYF. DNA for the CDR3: TGTGCCAGCACACCCAGGGGGACAGGGGGTGCAGATACGCAGTATTTT.

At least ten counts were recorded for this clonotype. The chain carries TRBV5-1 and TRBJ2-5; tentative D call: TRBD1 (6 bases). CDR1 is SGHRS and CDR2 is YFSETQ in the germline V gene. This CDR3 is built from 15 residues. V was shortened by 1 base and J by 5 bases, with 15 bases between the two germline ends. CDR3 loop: CASSLPQGLIETQYF. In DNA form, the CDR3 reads TGCGCCAGCAGCTTGCCTCAGGGGCTTATCGAGACCCAGTACTTC.

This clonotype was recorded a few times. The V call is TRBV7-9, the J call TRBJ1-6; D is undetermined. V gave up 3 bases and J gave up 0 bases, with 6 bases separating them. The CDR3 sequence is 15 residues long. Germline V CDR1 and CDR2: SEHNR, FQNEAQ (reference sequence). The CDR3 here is CASSFAGSYNSPLHF. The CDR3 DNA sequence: TGTGCCAGCAGCTTCGCAGGCTCCTATAATTCACCCCTCCACTTT.

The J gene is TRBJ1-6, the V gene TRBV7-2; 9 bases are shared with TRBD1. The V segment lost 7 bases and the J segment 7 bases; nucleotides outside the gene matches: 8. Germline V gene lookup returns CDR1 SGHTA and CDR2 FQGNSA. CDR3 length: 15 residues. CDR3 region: CASTKQGAGNSPLHF. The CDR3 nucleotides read TGTGCCAGCACCAAACAGGGGGCTGGGAATTCACCCCTCCACTTT.

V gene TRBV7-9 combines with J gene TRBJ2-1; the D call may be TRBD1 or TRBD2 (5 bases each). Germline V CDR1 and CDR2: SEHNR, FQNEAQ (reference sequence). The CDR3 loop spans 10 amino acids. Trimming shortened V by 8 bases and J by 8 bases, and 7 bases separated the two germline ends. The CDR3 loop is CASGGDEQFF. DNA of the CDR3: TGTGCCAGCGGGGGAGATGAGCAGTTCTTC.

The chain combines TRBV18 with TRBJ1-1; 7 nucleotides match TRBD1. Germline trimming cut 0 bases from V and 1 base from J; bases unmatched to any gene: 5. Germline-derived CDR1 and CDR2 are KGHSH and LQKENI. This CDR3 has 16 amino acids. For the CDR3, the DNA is TGTGCCAGCTCACCACCGGGGACAGTGAGGAACACTGAAGCTTTCTTT. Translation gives CASSPPGTVRNTEAFF.

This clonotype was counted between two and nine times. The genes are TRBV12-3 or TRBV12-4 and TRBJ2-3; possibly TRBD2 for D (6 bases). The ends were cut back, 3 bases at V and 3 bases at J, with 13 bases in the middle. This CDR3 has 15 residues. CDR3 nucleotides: TGTGCCAGCAGTTTCACCGGGGGTAAAACAGATACGCAGTATTTT. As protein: CASSFTGGKTDTQYF.

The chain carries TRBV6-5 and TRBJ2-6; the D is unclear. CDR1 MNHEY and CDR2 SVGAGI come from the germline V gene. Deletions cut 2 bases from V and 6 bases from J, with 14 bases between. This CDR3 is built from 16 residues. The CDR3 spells CASSYMWAEKANVLTF. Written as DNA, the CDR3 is TGTGCCAGCAGTTACATGTGGGCCGAAAAGGCCAACGTCCTGACTTTC.

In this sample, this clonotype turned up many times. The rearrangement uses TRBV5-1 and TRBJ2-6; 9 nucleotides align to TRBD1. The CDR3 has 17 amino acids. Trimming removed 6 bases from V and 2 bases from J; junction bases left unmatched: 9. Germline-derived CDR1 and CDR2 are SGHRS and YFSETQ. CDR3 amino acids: CASTWDRASTGANVLTF. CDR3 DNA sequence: TGCGCCAGCACCTGGGACAGGGCGTCAACTGGGGCCAACGTCCTGACTTTC.

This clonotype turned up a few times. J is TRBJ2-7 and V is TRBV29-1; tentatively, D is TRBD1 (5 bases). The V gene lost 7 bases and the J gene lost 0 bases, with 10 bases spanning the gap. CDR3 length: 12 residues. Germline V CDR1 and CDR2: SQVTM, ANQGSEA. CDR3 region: CSDDSPSYEQYV. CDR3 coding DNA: TGCAGCGACGACAGCCCCTCCTACGAGCAGTACGTC.

This chain's CDR3 is CASSLGAEQYV. The CDR3 nucleotides read TGTGCCAGCAGCCTAGGGGCAGAGCAGTACGTC. V and J are TRBV7-9 and TRBJ2-7, with D tentatively TRBD1 (5 bases). In germline, CDR1 is SEHNR, CDR2 FQNEAQ (reference sequence). The CDR3 has 11 amino acids. Trimming stripped 5 bases from V and 7 bases from J, with 9 bases between.

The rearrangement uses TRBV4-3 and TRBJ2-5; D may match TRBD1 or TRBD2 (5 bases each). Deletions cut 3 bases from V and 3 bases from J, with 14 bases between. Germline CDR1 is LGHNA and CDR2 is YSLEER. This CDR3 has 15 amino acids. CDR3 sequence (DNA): TGCGCCAGCAGCCAGGGGGTTACGCAAAAAGAGACCCAGTACTTC. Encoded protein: CASSQGVTQKETQYF.

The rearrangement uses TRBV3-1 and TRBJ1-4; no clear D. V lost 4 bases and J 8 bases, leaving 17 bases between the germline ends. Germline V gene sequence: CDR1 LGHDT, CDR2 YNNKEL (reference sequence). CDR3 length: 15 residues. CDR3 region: CASSPLRALGEKLFF. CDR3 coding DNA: TGTGCCAGCAGCCCCTTGAGGGCCCTGGGAGAAAAACTGTTTTTT.

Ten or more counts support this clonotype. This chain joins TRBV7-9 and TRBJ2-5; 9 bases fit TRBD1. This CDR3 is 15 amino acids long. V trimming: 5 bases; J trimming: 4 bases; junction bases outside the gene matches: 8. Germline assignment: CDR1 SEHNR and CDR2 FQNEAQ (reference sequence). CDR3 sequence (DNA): TGTGCCAGCAGCCCCATCTGGGACAGGGCAGAGACCCAGTACTTC. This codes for CASSPIWDRAETQYF. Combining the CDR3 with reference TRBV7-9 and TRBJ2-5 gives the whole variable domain DTGVSQNPRHKITKRGQNVTFRCDPISEHNRLYWYRQTLGQGPEFLTYFQNEAQLEKSRLLSDRFSAERPKGSFSTLEIQRTEQGDSAMYLCASSPIWDRAETQYFGPGTRLLVL.

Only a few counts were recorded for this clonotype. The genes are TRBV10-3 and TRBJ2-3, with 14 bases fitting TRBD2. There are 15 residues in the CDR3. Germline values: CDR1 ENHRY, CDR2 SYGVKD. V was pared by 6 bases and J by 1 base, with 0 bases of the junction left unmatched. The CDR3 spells CAIRGLAGGTDTQYF. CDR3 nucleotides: TGTGCCATCAGGGGACTAGCGGGGGGCACAGATACGCAGTATTTT.

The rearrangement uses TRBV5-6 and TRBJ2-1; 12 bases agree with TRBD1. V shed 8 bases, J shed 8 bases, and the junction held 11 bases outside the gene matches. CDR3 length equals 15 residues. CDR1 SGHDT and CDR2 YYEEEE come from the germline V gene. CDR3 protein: CASHPGQGAWDEQFF. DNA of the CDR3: TGTGCCAGTCATCCGGGACAGGGGGCTTGGGATGAGCAGTTCTTC.

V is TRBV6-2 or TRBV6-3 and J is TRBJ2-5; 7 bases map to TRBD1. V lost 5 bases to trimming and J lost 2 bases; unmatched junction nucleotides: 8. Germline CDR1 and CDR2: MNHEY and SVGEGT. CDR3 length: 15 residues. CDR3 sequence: CASSDRDSHQETQYF. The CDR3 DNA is TGTGCCAGCAGTGACCGGGACAGCCATCAAGAGACCCAGTACTTC.

CDR3 loop: CASSEFKGPDTQYF. CDR3 in DNA: TGTGCCAGCAGTGAATTTAAGGGACCAGATACGCAGTATTTT. This sequence joins TRBV25-1 and TRBJ2-3; TRBD1 or TRBD2 may be the D gene (5 bases each). Germline CDR1 is MGHDK and CDR2 is SYGVNS. Trimming removed 1 base at V and 4 bases at J, with 9 bases between. There are 14 residues in the CDR3.

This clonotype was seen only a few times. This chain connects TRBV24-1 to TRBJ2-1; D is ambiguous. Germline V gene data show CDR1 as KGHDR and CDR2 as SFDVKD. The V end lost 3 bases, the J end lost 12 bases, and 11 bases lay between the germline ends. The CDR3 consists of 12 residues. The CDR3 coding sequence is TGTGCCACCAGTGATCGCCCCGGCGTGCAGTTCTTC. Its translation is CATSDRPGVQFF.